In its sample, the clone carrying this TCR beta chain was seen a few times. Its antigen is unidentified. With 6 bases clipped from V and 0 bases from J, the junction kept 5 bases outside the gene matches. The CDR3 totals 14 residues. Germline V gene sequence: CDR1 SNHLY, CDR2 FYNNEI. The library targeted TCRbeta and was prepared with unique molecular identifiers. In TCRdb, the PCR reads were re-called with MiXCR into one record per CDR3 protein. The sample yields 700,000 to 950,000 distinct CDR3 sequences, around 17% seen once. This sample is part of a study of T-cell reconstitution after alpha-beta-depleted transplantation in children. Findings and caveats of the study: Some patients owed their high day-60 TCRbeta diversity to surviving recipient T cells and thymic progenitors. The main origin of T-cell counts and diversity one year after transplant was newly produced T cells. Several hundred expanded graft clones reportedly gave rise to the alpha-beta T cells present about two months after transplant.

The chain carries TRBV2 and TRBJ2-7, with 7 positions matching TRBD1. The starting material was PBMCs, mostly from graft donor cells, obtained 360 days after TCRalphabeta/CD19-depleted stem cell transplant. The sequence came from a male patient between 10 and 17 years old who had a stem cell transplant for acute lymphoblastic leukemia, so the T cells may come from the graft donor. The DNA of the CDR3 is TGTGCCAGCAGGCCGGGACAGCTCTCCTACGAGCAGTACTTC. Translating gives CASRPGQLSYEQYF.